This T cell receptor (beta chain) was obtained from a study of vaccination and CD4 T cells after COVID-19. Whole-study context: Six men and four women formed the convalescents, two being Hispanic. Taking of post-vaccine samples occurred a median 72 days after dose two (range 14 to 241).

CDR3 size: 13 residues. From germline, CDR1 is DFQATT and CDR2 SNEGSKA (reference sequence). V gave up 1 base and J gave up 8 bases, with 12 bases separating them. Oncomine TCR Beta short-read sequencing was applied to DNA from cultured CD4+ T cells. The genomic DNA was obtained from cultured CD4+ T cells by extraction with the QIAamp micro DNA kit. TCRdb itself ran the PCR reads through MiXCR, one entry per CDR3 protein. The sample shows 10,000 or so distinct CDR3 sequences, approximately 30% of them seen only once. As concerns this clonotype: What it recognizes is unknown.

Treatment defined: roughly 11-day PBMC culture with coronavirus spike peptide pools or control peptides (ViraFEST assay). Investigators obtained the unexposed donor's CD4+ T cells before the COVID-19 pandemic (2011-2018). The chain recombines TRBV20-1 with TRBJ2-1; weak D call: TRBD2 (5 bases). Input material: CD4+ T cells from blood, cultured in vitro. This receptor was obtained from a human donor in good health. CDR3: CSARGTHLDEQFF. The CDR3 nucleotides are TGCAGTGCTAGAGGGACTCATCTTGATGAGCAGTTCTTC.